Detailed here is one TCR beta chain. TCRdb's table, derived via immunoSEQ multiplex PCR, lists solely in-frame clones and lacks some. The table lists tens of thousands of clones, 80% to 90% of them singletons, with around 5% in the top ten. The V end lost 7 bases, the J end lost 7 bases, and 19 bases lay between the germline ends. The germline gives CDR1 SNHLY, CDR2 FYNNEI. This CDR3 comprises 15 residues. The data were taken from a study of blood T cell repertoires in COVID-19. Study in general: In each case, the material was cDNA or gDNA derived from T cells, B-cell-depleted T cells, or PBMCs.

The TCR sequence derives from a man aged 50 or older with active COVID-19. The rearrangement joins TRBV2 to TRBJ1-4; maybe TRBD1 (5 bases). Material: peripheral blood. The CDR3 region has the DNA TGTGCCAGCACACAGGTAGAGACGATTGGTGAAAAACTGTTTTTT. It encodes CASTQVETIGEKLFF.